This TCR beta chain originates from a study of response to subunit inactivated influenza vaccine (dated by TCRdb to 2017 to 2018). Study-wide context: Deep quantitative profiling of the T cell receptor repertoire was used in the study to follow responses to a trivalent subunit inactivated influenza vaccine.

This clonotype was counted only a few times. It lacks a known antigen. Base qualities are not recorded, but no much larger clone differs from it by a single base. Receptor amplification or capture employed RT-PCR. Sequencing took place on an Illumina HiSeq 2500. The public reads were reanalyzed by TCRdb: fastp trimming at Q25, MiXCR alignment, in-frame beta chains only. Each entry is one CDR3 protein sequence, shown with its most common DNA and genes. In all, the sample holds 600,000 to 850,000 distinct CDR3 sequences, and 13% to 15% of those were seen once. Jointly, the top ten make up 7.6% of the sample. The full study reports these points: It was suggested by the authors that each seasonal influenza vaccination may recruit only a limited number of new T cells.

As encoded in the germline V gene, CDR1 is ENHRY while CDR2 is SYGVKD. Trimming takes 3 bases off V and 8 bases off J; junction bases not matched to a gene: 8. Spanning cysteine to phenylalanine, the CDR3 consists of 15 amino acids. Just the 45-base CDR3 DNA is kept, in frame starting at base 1. The sequenced sample was PBMCs from blood, obtained roughly 2 weeks before vaccination. The receptor's source is a man aged 45-65 years who received an inactivated influenza vaccine. Donor details come from another sample of the same person, matched by shared clones. Here the chain combines TRBV10-3 and TRBJ2-1; 9 central bases correspond to TRBD2. Here is the DNA: TGTGCCATCAGTGAACGACTAGCGGAAATAGATGAGCAGTTCTTC. It specifies CAISERLAEIDEQFF.